This record covers a single T cell receptor beta chain. The data originate from a study of blood T cell repertoires in COVID-19. The CDR3 is 14 residues long. The V gene's germline CDR1 is KGHDR and CDR2 SFDVKD. The V gene lost 5 bases and the J gene lost 2 bases, with 11 bases spanning the gap. Sequencing used immunoSEQ multiplex PCR; TCRdb keeps in-frame clones, though not all of them. The data show 200,000 to 250,000 clones, about nine tenths seen once. This receptor was obtained from an elderly man with acute or convalescent COVID-19. V is TRBV24-1 and J is TRBJ1-2; possibly TRBD1 for D (6 bases). The sequencing input was peripheral blood. CDR3 sequence reads: CATSGVGGNYGYTF. The CDR3 nucleotides are TGTGCCACCAGTGGAGTAGGGGGAAACTATGGCTACACCTTC.